Listed below are T cell receptor beta chains from one sample, sequenced in a study of identical twins. TCRdb re-analysed the 5' RACE reads in MiXCR, keeping a single row per CDR3 protein. The sample comprises some 560,000 distinct CDR3 sequences, over 8.5% of which are singletons, and under 3% rests with the top ten. This sample was shared with a second study, whose subject was yellow fever vaccine responses in identical twins.

Sequencing was carried out using PBMCs. The receptors were gathered from a woman between 18 and 29 years old in good health. Each CDR3 is given with its conserved first and last residue. The D gene is left open where the match is weak. Expanded clones get a size class; other rows say once, few or many, or leave the size out.

.	14	TRBV2	TRBJ1-6	many	CASSRTMGNSPLHF	TGTGCCAGCAGTCGGACCATGGGGAATTCACCCCTCCACTTT
TRBD1	13	TRBV3-1	TRBJ2-5	many	CASSLRGLQTQYF	TGTGCCAGCAGCCTCAGGGGGTTACAGACCCAGTACTTC
.	13	TRBV11-2	TRBJ2-7	few	CASSAASTYEQYF	TGTGCCAGCAGCGCAGCCTCTACCTACGAGCAGTACTTC
.	14	TRBV21-1	TRBJ2-5	few	CASSSRPLEETQYF	TGTGCCAGCAGCAGCCGTCCTTTGGAAGAGACCCAGTACTTC
.	16	TRBV7-7	TRBJ2-1	.	CASSLRHPDSYNEQFF	TGTGCTAGCAGCTTAAGACACCCCGACTCCTACAATGAGCAGTTCTTC
TRBD2	16	TRBV3-1	TRBJ2-7	few	CASSPELGLLHYEQYF	TGTGCCAGCAGCCCAGAGTTGGGACTACTCCACTACGAGCAGTACTTC
TRBD1	14	TRBV6-1	TRBJ1-6	few	CASRPTGALLPLHF	TGTGCCAGCAGACCTACAGGGGCCTTATTACCCCTCCACTTT
.	17	TRBV10-3	TRBJ2-1	.	CAITSLDGLSSYNEQFF	TGTGCCATCACTTCCCTGGACGGCCTTAGCTCCTACAATGAGCAGTTCTTC
.	16	TRBV7-6	TRBJ2-5	many	CASSLGPSTSKETQYF	TGTGCCAGCAGCTTAGGTCCGTCCACGTCCAAAGAGACCCAGTACTTC
TRBD2	16	TRBV29-1	TRBJ2-1	.	CSVESGLAGGNNEQFF	TGCAGCGTTGAATCGGGACTAGCGGGAGGAAACAATGAGCAGTTCTTC
.	11	TRBV12-3/TRBV12-4	TRBJ2-1	many	CASSLDLEQFF	TGTGCCAGCAGCCTAGACCTAGAGCAGTTCTTC
.	15	TRBV4-3	TRBJ2-3	many	CASSRGPRGADTQYF	TGCGCCAGCAGCCGAGGACCAAGGGGAGCGGATACGCAGTATTTT
TRBD2	19	TRBV28	TRBJ2-3	few	CALTGGTEQRSSGVDTQYF	TGTGCCCTAACGGGGGGGACAGAACAGAGATCTAGCGGGGTAGATACGCAGTATTTT
TRBD1	12	TRBV2	TRBJ2-1	.	CASSLEQGGQFF	TGTGCCAGCAGTCTCGAACAGGGGGGGCAGTTCTTC
TRBD1	14	TRBV29-1	TRBJ1-1	few	CSVAPTGAGTEAFF	TGCAGCGTTGCTCCTACAGGGGCGGGCACTGAAGCTTTCTTT
.	15	TRBV5-6	TRBJ2-7	.	CASSKVETRGREQYF	TGTGCCAGCAGCAAAGTTGAAACCCGGGGGCGCGAGCAGTACTTC
.	18	TRBV7-2	TRBJ2-6	few	CASSLAAGHPSGANVLTF	TGTGCCAGCAGCTTAGCGGCGGGACACCCCTCTGGGGCCAACGTCCTGACTTTC
TRBD2	15	TRBV6-5	TRBJ2-1	few	CASSSGLAGGGGQFF	TGTGCCAGCAGTTCGGGACTAGCGGGAGGAGGGGGGCAGTTCTTC
.	15	TRBV4-2	TRBJ2-1	.	CASSQGRGATNEQFF	TGTGCCAGCAGCCAGGGGCGCGGTGCAACTAATGAGCAGTTCTTC
.	14	TRBV12-3/TRBV12-4	TRBJ1-5	.	CASSPQAGNQPQHF	TGTGCCAGCAGTCCCCAGGCTGGCAATCAGCCCCAGCATTTT
.	15	TRBV15	TRBJ1-2	many	CATSRANREVYGYTF	TGTGCCACCAGCAGGGCAAACAGGGAAGTTTATGGCTACACCTTC
TRBD2	14	TRBV7-2	TRBJ2-7	.	CASTIPGLAYEQYF	TGTGCCAGCACCATACCGGGACTAGCCTACGAGCAGTACTTC
.	16	TRBV9	TRBJ2-7	few	CASSEGPGLLSNEQYF	TGTGCCAGCAGCGAGGGACCGGGGCTCCTGTCCAACGAGCAGTACTTC
TRBD1	14	TRBV29-1	TRBJ2-7	many	CSVEGSGGRYEQYF	TGCAGCGTTGAAGGGTCAGGGGGACGGTACGAGCAGTACTTC
.	16	TRBV12-3/TRBV12-4	TRBJ2-3	few	CASSQGLGPLMDTQYF	TGTGCCAGCAGTCAGGGGTTGGGGCCCCTTATGGATACGCAGTATTTT
.	13	TRBV20-1	TRBJ2-5	.	CSASPGKKETQYF	TGCAGTGCTAGTCCGGGAAAGAAGGAGACCCAGTACTTC
.	16	TRBV7-9	TRBJ2-3	.	CASSPRLGKSPDTQYF	TGTGCCAGCAGCCCACGACTCGGAAAGAGCCCAGATACGCAGTATTTT
.	14	TRBV20-1	TRBJ2-7	.	CSASPGGTSYEQYF	TGCAGTGCTAGTCCCGGAGGGACCTCCTACGAGCAGTACTTC
TRBD2	16	TRBV28	TRBJ2-7	.	CASSLDWREGLYEQYF	TGTGCCAGCAGTTTAGATTGGCGGGAGGGCTTGTACGAGCAGTACTTC
.	15	TRBV9	TRBJ2-2	.	CASSAVGLQSGELFF	TGTGCCAGCAGCGCAGTCGGGTTGCAGTCCGGGGAGCTGTTTTTT
TRBD1	14	TRBV29-1	TRBJ2-3	few	CSVGTASSTDTQYF	TGCAGCGTGGGGACAGCTTCTAGCACAGATACGCAGTATTTT
.	16	TRBV20-1	TRBJ2-2	few	CSARASGPLNTGELFF	TGCAGTGCTAGAGCTTCGGGACCGCTGAACACCGGGGAGCTGTTTTTT
.	13	TRBV2	TRBJ2-3	many	CGSSGELTDTQYF	TGTGGTAGTTCAGGAGAACTCACAGATACGCAGTATTTT
.	19	TRBV7-3	TRBJ2-2	few	CASSSLMGPGWGITGELFF	TGTGCCAGCAGCTCACTTATGGGACCCGGGTGGGGGATCACCGGGGAGCTGTTTTTT
.	14	TRBV12-3/TRBV12-4	TRBJ2-3	many	CASSLGQDGDTQYF	TGTGCCAGCAGTTTAGGCCAAGACGGAGATACGCAGTATTTT
TRBD1	16	TRBV11-2	TRBJ2-3	few	CASSLVARGLSDTQYF	TGTGCCAGCAGCTTAGTTGCCAGGGGGCTATCAGATACGCAGTATTTT
TRBD1	20	TRBV5-1	TRBJ2-6	few	CASRLRPGQGTLAGANVLTF	TGCGCCAGCAGATTACGTCCGGGACAGGGGACATTGGCTGGGGCCAACGTCCTGACTTTC
TRBD1	13	TRBV6-1	TRBJ2-7	many	CASREGQGYEQYF	TGTGCCAGCAGAGAGGGACAGGGCTACGAGCAGTACTTC
TRBD2	19	TRBV6-5	TRBJ2-7	few	CASSYSLGLADMSSYEQYF	TGTGCCAGCAGTTACTCTCTGGGACTAGCGGACATGAGCTCCTACGAGCAGTACTTC
.	16	TRBV29-1	TRBJ2-7	.	CSVEDSERLSSYEQYF	TGCAGCGTTGAAGATTCGGAACGGCTAAGCTCCTACGAGCAGTACTTC